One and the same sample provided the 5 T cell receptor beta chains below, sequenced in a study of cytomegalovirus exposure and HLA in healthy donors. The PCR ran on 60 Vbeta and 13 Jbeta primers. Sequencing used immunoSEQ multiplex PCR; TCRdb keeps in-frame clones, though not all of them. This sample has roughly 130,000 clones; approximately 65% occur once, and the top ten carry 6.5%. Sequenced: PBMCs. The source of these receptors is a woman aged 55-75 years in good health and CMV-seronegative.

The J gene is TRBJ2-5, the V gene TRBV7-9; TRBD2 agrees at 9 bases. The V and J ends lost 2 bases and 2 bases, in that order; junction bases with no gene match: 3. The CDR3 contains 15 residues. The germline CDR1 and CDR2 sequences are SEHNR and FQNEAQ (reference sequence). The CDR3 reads CASSLWLAGQETQYF. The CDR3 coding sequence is TGTGCCAGCAGCTTATGGCTAGCGGGGCAAGAGACCCAGTACTTC.

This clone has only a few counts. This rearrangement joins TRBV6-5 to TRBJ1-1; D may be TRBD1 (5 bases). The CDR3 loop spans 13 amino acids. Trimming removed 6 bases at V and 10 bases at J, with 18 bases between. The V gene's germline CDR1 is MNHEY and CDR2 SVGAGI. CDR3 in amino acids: CASRMTAPMAAFF. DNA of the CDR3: TGTGCCAGCAGGATGACAGCGCCCATGGCAGCTTTCTTT.

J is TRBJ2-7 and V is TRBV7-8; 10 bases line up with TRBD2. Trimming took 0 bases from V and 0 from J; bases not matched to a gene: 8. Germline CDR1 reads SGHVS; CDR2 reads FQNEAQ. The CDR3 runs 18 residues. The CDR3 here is CASSLALPSGSVSYEQYF. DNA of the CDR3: TGTGCCAGCAGCTTAGCGCTTCCTAGCGGGAGTGTCTCCTACGAGCAGTACTTC.

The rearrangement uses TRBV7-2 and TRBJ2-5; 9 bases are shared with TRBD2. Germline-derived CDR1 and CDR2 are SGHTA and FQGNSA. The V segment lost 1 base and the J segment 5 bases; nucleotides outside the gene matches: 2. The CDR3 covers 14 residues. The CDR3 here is CASSLGGGVETQYF. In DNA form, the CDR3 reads TGTGCCAGCAGCTTAGGCGGGGGGGTGGAGACCCAGTACTTC.

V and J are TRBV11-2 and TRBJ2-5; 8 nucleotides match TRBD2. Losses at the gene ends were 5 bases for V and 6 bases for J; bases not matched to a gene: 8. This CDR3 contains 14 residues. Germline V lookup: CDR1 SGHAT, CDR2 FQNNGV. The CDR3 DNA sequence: TGTGCCAGCAGCGTTGAGCGGGAGACCAAGACCCAGTACTTC. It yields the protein CASSVERETKTQYF. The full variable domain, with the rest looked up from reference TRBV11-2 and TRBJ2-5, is EAGVAQSPRYKIIEKRQSVAFWCNPISGHATLYWYQQILGQGPKLLIQFQNNGVVDDSQLPKDRFSAERLKGVDSTLKIQPAKLEDSAVYLCASSVERETKTQYFGPGTRLLVL.